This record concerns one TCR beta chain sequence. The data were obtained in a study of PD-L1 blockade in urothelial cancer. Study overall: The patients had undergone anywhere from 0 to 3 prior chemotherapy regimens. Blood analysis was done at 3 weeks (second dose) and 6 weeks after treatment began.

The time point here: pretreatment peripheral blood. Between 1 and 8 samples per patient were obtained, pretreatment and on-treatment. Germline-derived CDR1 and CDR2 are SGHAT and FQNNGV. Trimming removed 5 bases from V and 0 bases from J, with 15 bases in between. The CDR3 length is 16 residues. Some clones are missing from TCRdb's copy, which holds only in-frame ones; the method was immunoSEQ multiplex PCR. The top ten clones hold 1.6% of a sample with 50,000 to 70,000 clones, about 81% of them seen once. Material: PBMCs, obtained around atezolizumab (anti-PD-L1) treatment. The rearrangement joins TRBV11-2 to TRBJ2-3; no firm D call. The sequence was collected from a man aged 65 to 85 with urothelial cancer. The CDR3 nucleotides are TGTGCCAGCAGCCATCTGACTGGCTCTAGCACAGATACGCAGTATTTT. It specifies CASSHLTGSSTDTQYF. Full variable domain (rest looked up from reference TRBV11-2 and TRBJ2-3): EAGVAQSPRYKIIEKRQSVAFWCNPISGHATLYWYQQILGQGPKLLIQFQNNGVVDDSQLPKDRFSAERLKGVDSTLKIQPAKLEDSAVYLCASSHLTGSSTDTQYFGPGTRLTVL.